The entry below describes one T cell receptor beta chain. What it binds is not known. An end of the junction differs from the germline gene, which may be a read error. The data are from a study of T cells in Graves' hyperthyroidism and ophthalmopathy. Authors of the study amplified TCR beta CDR3 regions from RNA transcripts. With the HTBI primer set, the TCR CDR3 went through a first round of RT-PCR. One entry per CDR3 protein results from TCRdb running MiXCR on the multiplex PCR reads. The sample lists approximately 700,000 distinct CDR3 sequences; about 45% were seen once. Germline V CDR1 and CDR2: MNHEY, SVGAGI. The CDR3 runs 14 residues. Study results and limitations: Before onset, ophthalmopathy was predicted by the model a median roughly 6.4 months earlier.

Exclusion of a patient resulted from uncontrolled infection, other autoimmune disease, pregnancy or lactation. On the basis of clinical symptoms, serum thyroxine and TRAb, thyroid ultrasound and orbital computed tomography, diagnoses were made. This clonotype was sampled from an adult man with Graves' disease, either hyperthyroidism or ophthalmopathy (not recorded which). The sample taken for sequencing was peripheral blood or thyroid tissue (not recorded which). The V and J genes are TRBV6-5 and TRBJ2-2; D call uncertain. DNA of the CDR3: TGTGCCATCAGTTACTCTTCAGAGCCCGGGGAGCTGTTTTTT. Amino acid sequence: CAISYSSEPGELFF.